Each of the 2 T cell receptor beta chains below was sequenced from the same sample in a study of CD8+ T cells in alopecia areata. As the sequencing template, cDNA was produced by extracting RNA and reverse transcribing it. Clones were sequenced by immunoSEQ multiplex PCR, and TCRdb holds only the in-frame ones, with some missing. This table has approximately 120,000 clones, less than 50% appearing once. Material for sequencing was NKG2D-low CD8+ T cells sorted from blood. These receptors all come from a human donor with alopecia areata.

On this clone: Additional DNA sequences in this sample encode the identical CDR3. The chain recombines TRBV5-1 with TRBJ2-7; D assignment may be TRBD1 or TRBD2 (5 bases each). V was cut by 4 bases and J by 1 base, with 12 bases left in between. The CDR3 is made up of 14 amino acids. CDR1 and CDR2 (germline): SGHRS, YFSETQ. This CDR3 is CASSPGTDSYEQYF. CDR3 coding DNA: TGCGCCAGCAGCCCAGGGACGGATTCCTACGAGCAGTACTTC.

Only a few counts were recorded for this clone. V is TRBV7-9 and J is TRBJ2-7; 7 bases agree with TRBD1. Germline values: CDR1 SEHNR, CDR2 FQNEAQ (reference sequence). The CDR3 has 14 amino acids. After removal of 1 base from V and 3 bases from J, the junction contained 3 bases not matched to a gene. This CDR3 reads CASSLVSGGYEQYF. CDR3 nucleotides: TGTGCCAGCAGCTTAGTATCAGGGGGCTACGAGCAGTACTTC.